This T cell receptor (beta chain) was captured in a study of CD8 T cells in ankylosing spondylitis. Broader study findings: Typical of ankylosing spondylitis blood, it appeared, was a TCR beta motif of under 10 highly homologous variants.

This clonotype has more than one count but fewer than ten. The antigen is not known. TCRdb re-derived calls from the 5' RACE reads in MiXCR, one entry per CDR3 protein. This table holds roughly 300,000 distinct CDR3 sequences, less than 10% found once. V was shortened by 3 bases and J by 6 bases, with 21 bases between the two germline ends. The CDR3 has 17 residues. Germline V gene lookup returns CDR1 MGHRA and CDR2 YSYEKL. What was sequenced was blood, either unsorted or a sorted T cell fraction (not recorded which). The V and J genes are TRBV4-1 and TRBJ2-1, with D possibly TRBD2 on 5 matching bases. This clonotype was sampled from a male donor with ankylosing spondylitis. CDR3: CASSHGLVERDFNEQFF. CDR3 coding DNA: TGCGCCAGCAGCCATGGGTTGGTGGAGAGGGATTTCAATGAGCAGTTCTTC.